This TCR beta chain was sequenced for a study of blood T cell repertoires in COVID-19. CDR1 is ENHRY and CDR2 is SYGVKD in the germline V gene. The CDR3 consists of 14 residues. Losses at the gene ends were 4 bases for V and 1 base for J; bases not matched to a gene: 3. The assay was immunoSEQ multiplex PCR, and TCRdb's table has in-frame clones only and misses some. The sample has 55,000 to 80,000 clones, roughly 85% seen once. This chain links TRBV10-3 with TRBJ2-7, with TRBD1 identical over 8 bases. The sequence was collected from a woman older than 75 with acute or convalescent COVID-19. Sequencing was done on a sample of peripheral blood. The chain's CDR3 is CAISGQGISYEQYF. CDR3 in DNA: TGTGCCATCAGTGGACAGGGGATTTCCTACGAGCAGTACTTC.